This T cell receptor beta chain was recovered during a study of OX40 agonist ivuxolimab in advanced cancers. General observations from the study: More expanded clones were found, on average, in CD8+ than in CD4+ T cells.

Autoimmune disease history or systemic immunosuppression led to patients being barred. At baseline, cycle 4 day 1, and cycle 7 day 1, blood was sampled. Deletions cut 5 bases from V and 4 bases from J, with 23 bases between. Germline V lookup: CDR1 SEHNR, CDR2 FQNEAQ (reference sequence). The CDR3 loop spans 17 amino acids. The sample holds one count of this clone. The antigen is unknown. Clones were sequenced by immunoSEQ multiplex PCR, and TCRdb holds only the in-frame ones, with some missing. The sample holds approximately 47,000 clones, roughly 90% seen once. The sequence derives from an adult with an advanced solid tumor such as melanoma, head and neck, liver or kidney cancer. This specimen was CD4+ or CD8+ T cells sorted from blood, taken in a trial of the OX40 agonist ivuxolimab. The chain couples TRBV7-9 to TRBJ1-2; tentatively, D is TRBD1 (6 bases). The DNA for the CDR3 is TGTGCCAGCAGCGAAACTCAGGGGTACCTTGGTACCTATGGCTACACCTTC. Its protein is CASSETQGYLGTYGYTF.